This T cell receptor (beta chain) was identified during a study of CD8+CD57+ T cells in acquired aplastic anemia. Sequenced patients had shown CD8+CD57+ cell expansion by flow cytometry. Patients were therapy-naive when their blood was sampled. Concerning this clonotype: What it binds is unknown.

Both TCR beta VDJ combination and CDR3 sequence profiling were carried out. Genomic DNA was the template for this profiling. TCRdb re-derived calls from the reads in MiXCR, one entry per CDR3 protein. The sample carries some 200,000 distinct CDR3 sequences, roughly half recorded once. The CDR3 has 17 amino acids. V was clipped by 4 bases and J by 2 bases; unmatched bases: 11. CDR1 SQVTM and CDR2 ANQGSEA come from the germline V gene. Study-level findings and limits: Patients and controls shared over 25 CD8+ CDR3 sequences, which appeared highly expressed in patients and within their immunodominant clones.

The genes are TRBV29-1 and TRBJ1-2; 12 bases fit TRBD1. The TCR originated in a human donor with aplastic anemia. The sample was sorted CD4+, CD8+, or CD8+CD57+ T cells (not recorded which) from PBMCs. The CDR3 spells CSVVSKGQGAQNYGYTF. The DNA for the CDR3 is TGCAGCGTTGTAAGCAAGGGACAGGGGGCGCAAAACTATGGCTACACCTTC.